The 8 T cell receptor beta chains presented below share a single source sample, sequenced in a study of blood T cell repertoires in COVID-19. Profiling relied on immunoSEQ multiplex PCR, and the TCRdb table lists in-frame clones only, not all of them. Of 200,000 to 300,000 clones in the sample, around 87% were seen once. Sequencing was performed on peripheral blood. The receptors shown here come from an older woman with COVID-19, enrolled during active disease.

The V and J genes are TRBV19 and TRBJ1-2; 9 bases are shared with TRBD1. The CDR3 extends over 15 amino acids. V gave up 4 bases and J gave up 4 bases; unmatched junction bases: 7. Germline V gene data show CDR1 as LNHDA and CDR2 as SQIVND (reference sequence). The chain's CDR3 is CASSTTLQGAYGYTF. The CDR3 DNA is TGTGCCAGTAGTACCACATTACAGGGGGCCTATGGCTACACCTTC. Full variable domain (outside the CDR3, taken from reference TRBV19 and TRBJ1-2): DGGITQSPKYLFRKEGQNVTLSCEQNLNHDAMYWYRQDPGQGLRLIYYSQIVNDFQKGDIAEGYSVSREKKESFPLTVTSAQKNPTAFYLCASSTTLQGAYGYTFGSGTRLTVV.

This CDR3 is CASSIHPGLAGRGPITDTQYF. The CDR3 coding sequence is TGTGCCAGTAGTATACATCCGGGACTAGCGGGGAGGGGGCCCATCACAGATACGCAGTATTTT. The rearrangement links TRBV19 to TRBJ2-3; 13 nucleotides agree with TRBD2. The ends lost 2 bases at V and 2 bases at J; junction bases unmatched: 16. Looked up from germline, CDR1 is LNHDA and CDR2 is SQIVND (reference sequence). This CDR3 is built from 21 residues.

The chain couples TRBV6-6 to TRBJ1-1; the match to TRBD1 covers 10 bases. The CDR3 runs 15 residues. V trimming: 7 bases; J trimming: 7 bases; junction bases outside the gene matches: 12. Germline CDR1 and CDR2: MNHNY and SVGAGI (reference sequence). The CDR3, as DNA: TGTGCCAGCACCCCGTCCCGGGACAGGGGTTTTGAAGCTTTCTTT. Translated: CASTPSRDRGFEAFF.

The CDR3 reads CASSTRSPVGGYTF. Here the CDR3 DNA reads TGTGCCAGTAGTACACGGTCCCCGGTTGGTGGCTACACCTTC. The gene calls are TRBV19 and TRBJ1-2; D gene ambiguous. The CDR3 length is 14 residues. The V gene's germline CDR1 is LNHDA and CDR2 SQIVND (reference sequence). Trimming took off 4 bases at V and 7 bases at J, with 16 bases between the two ends.

V gene TRBV27 combines with J gene TRBJ1-6; no clear D gene. Germline assignment: CDR1 MNHEY and CDR2 SMNVEV (reference sequence). Deletions cut 6 bases from V and 7 bases from J, with 16 bases between. The CDR3 spans 15 residues. The CDR3 coding sequence is TGTGCCAGCAGCCCCCCCCGGGTACGGAATTCACCCCTCCACTTT. This gives the protein CASSPPRVRNSPLHF.

This clone has only a few counts. The chain couples TRBV6-6 to TRBJ2-7; weak D call: TRBD2 (5 bases). The CDR3 extends over 13 amino acids. Germline V gene data show CDR1 as MNHNY and CDR2 as SVGAGI (reference sequence). V was cut by 0 bases and J by 9 bases, with 12 bases left in between. The CDR3 loop is CASSYSSEAGQYF. In nucleotides, the CDR3 is TGTGCCAGCAGTTACTCTAGCGAAGCCGGGCAGTACTTC.

The rearrangement joins TRBV6-6 to TRBJ1-6; tentative D call: TRBD1 (6 bases). Germline V gene lookup returns CDR1 MNHNY and CDR2 SVGAGI (reference sequence). V was trimmed by 7 bases and J by 5 bases, leaving 15 bases between them. The length of the CDR3 is 15 residues. This CDR3 reads CASTRGQRNNSPLHF. CDR3 sequence (DNA): TGTGCCAGCACTAGAGGACAGAGAAATAATTCACCCCTCCACTTT.

J is TRBJ2-1 and V is TRBV3-1 (or the pseudogene TRBV3-2), with D possibly matching TRBD2 (6 bases). Germline assignment: CDR1 LGHDT and CDR2 YNNKEL (reference sequence). The CDR3 extends over 12 amino acids. V shed 1 base and J shed 9 bases, with 7 bases lying between them. The CDR3 sequence is CASSQGGVEQFF. As DNA, the CDR3 is TGTGCCAGCAGCCAAGGGGGGGTTGAGCAGTTCTTC.